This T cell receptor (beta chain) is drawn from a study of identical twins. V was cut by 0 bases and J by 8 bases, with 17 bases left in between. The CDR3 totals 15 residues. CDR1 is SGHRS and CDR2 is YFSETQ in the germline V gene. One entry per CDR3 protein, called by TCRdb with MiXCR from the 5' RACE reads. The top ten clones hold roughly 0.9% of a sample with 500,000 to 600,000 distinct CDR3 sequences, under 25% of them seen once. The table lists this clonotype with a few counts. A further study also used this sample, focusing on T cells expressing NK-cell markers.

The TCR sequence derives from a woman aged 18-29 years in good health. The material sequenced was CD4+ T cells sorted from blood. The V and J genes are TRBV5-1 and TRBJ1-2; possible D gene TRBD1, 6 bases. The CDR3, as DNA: TGCGCCAGCAGCTTGGAGGCCAGGGGCTTTTTCGGCTACACCTTC. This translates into CASSLEARGFFGYTF.